The clone carrying this T cell receptor beta chain was picked up a small number of times. The antigen is unknown. These data are taken from a study of T-cell memory formation after mild COVID-19. Germline CDR1 SEHNR, CDR2 FQNEAQ (reference sequence). CDR3 size: 14 residues. V lost 0 bases to trimming and J lost 1 base, with 6 bases between them. The study, taken as a whole, reports: A second wave of clones peaked on day 37, and their SARS-CoV-2 specificity went unconfirmed.

TCRdb reprocessed the 5' RACE reads via MiXCR and lists one record per CDR3 protein. The repertoire holds 90,000 to 120,000 distinct CDR3 sequences, with 13% to 15% as singletons. Sequenced input: PBMCs or a T cell subset sorted from them (not recorded which). The V gene is TRBV7-9, the J gene TRBJ2-5; the D is unclear. This clonotype originated in a man between 18 and 29 years old who had mild COVID-19 (a few samples of this study predate the infection). Cell type and time point are not known. CDR3 amino acids: CASSLATVQETQYF. The DNA for the CDR3 is TGTGCCAGCAGCTTAGCAACAGTCCAAGAGACCCAGTACTTC.